The 3 T cell receptor beta chains below all came from one sample that was sequenced in a study of cytomegalovirus exposure and HLA in healthy donors. Vbeta (60) and Jbeta (13) primers were used in the PCR. Sequencing was performed with immunoSEQ multiplex PCR; in TCRdb, only in-frame clones are kept and a portion is missing. The data show approximately 220,000 clones, over 75% seen once. The specimen was PBMCs. The origin of the receptors is a girl between 2 and 10 years old in good health and CMV-seronegative.

This clone was seen more than once but under ten times. The V and J genes are TRBV6-6 and TRBJ1-1; D call uncertain. CDR3 size: 15 residues. Trimming pared 5 bases from V and 1 base from J, leaving 14 bases between. Looked up from germline, CDR1 is MNHNY and CDR2 is SVGAGI (reference sequence). In DNA, the CDR3 is TGTGCCAGCAGTAACGACTTAATATCGAACACTGAAGCTTTCTTT. Translating it yields CASSNDLISNTEAFF.

V usage is TRBV6-5 and J usage is TRBJ2-3; 10 bases are a match to TRBD1. Germline assignment: CDR1 MNHEY and CDR2 SVGAGI. The CDR3 sequence is 14 residues long. Losses at the gene ends were 7 bases for V and 7 bases for J; bases not matched to a gene: 8. This CDR3 reads CASKRGQGSNTQYF. CDR3 nucleotide sequence: TGTGCCAGCAAACGGGGACAGGGGTCAAATACGCAGTATTTT.

This clone was recorded only once. V usage is TRBV19 and J usage is TRBJ2-2; TRBD2 might be the D (6 bases). The CDR3 extends over 14 amino acids. The V end lost 6 bases, the J end lost 5 bases, and 13 bases lay between the germline ends. Germline-derived CDR1 and CDR2 are LNHDA and SQIVND (reference sequence). CDR3 sequence (DNA): TGTGCCAGTAGATCAGGAGGGAATACCGGGGAGCTGTTTTTT. Amino acids: CASRSGGNTGELFF.